The T cell receptor (beta chain) described here comes from a study of graft-versus-host responses after intestinal transplantation. Study-wide background: Multivisceral, liver-intestinal, or isolated intestinal grafts were transplanted into recipients.

Both intraepithelial and lamina propria lymphocytes were released by processing graft tissue. The repertoire was sequenced with immunoSEQ multiplex PCR; TCRdb's copy has only in-frame clones and lacks some. The sample has some 20,000 clones; about 65% are singletons. Looked up from germline, CDR1 is SGHDT and CDR2 is YYEEEE. The ends were cut back, 0 bases at V and 7 bases at J, with 11 bases in the middle. CDR3 length: 15 residues. The sample here was ileum tissue, taken about 21 days after intestinal transplant. This chain joins TRBV5-6 and TRBJ1-6, with a possible D match to TRBD1 (6 bases). The TCR was taken from a human patient who received an intestinal transplant, so some T cells may come from the graft donor. The CDR3 nucleotides are TGTGCCAGCAGCTTGGGGGGGCAGGGGAATTCACCCCTCCACTTT. Translation gives CASSLGGQGNSPLHF.